The clone carrying this T cell receptor (beta chain) was found many times. Its target is unknown. Trimming removed 6 bases from V and 5 bases from J, with 16 bases in between. Per germline, CDR1 MDHEN and CDR2 SYDVKM. CDR3 size: 14 residues. This specimen comes from a study of tumor-infiltrating lymphocytes in primary liver carcinoma. Study-wide results and caveats: Only about 8-25% of top clones were detected in all five tumor regions. Significantly larger top-250-clone fractions were found in tumors than in blood (p = 0.039).

For each extraction, RNA and DNA were obtained together from around 20-30 mg of unsorted bulk tissue. Through surgical resection, the patients' primary liver carcinoma was treated. More than 80% viable tumor cells made up every tumor sample. A constant-region primer served to make TCR beta cDNA from roughly 480 ng total RNA. For TCR beta, libraries were produced by three nested multiplex PCR rounds using slightly modified ARM-PCR. Use of TRBV1-TRBV30 forward primers with a C-beta reverse primer characterized the first two PCR rounds, which lasted around 11 cycles each. TCRdb used MiXCR to reprocess the multiplex PCR reads, holding one entry per CDR3 protein. The data show 50,000 to 60,000 distinct CDR3 sequences, around 77% seen once.

The origin of this receptor is a man in his forties or fifties with primary liver carcinoma and hepatitis B virus infection. The specimen sequenced was liver tumor tissue from sampling region 5. Subset in this sample: tumor region T5, tumor centre. The gene calls are TRBV28 and TRBJ1-2; possible D gene TRBD1, 5 bases. The CDR3: CASSRRDGPYGYTF. The CDR3, as DNA: TGTGCCAGCAGCCGGCGGGACGGACCTTATGGCTACACCTTC.